Listed below are T cell receptor beta chains from one sample, sequenced in a study of cytomegalovirus exposure and HLA in healthy donors. TCRdb's copy holds only in-frame clones and misses some; the assay was immunoSEQ multiplex PCR. The table has 95,000 to 150,000 clones, around 94% seen once. Sequenced input: PBMCs. The receptors shown here come from a woman aged 18 to 35 in good health and CMV-seronegative. CDR3s include the opening cysteine and the closing phenylalanine or tryptophan. The D gene is left open where the match is weak. Where a row states a size, it is once, few, many or the class of an expanded clone; other rows omit it.

V gene	D gene	J gene	clone size	CDR3 protein	CDR3 DNA
TRBV30	.	TRBJ1-3	.	CAWSVRGFGNTIYF	TGTGCCTGGAGTGTTCGGGGGTTTGGAAACACCATATATTTT
TRBV10-3	.	TRBJ2-1	.	CAIGGQSSYNEQFF	TGTGCCATTGGAGGACAGAGCTCCTACAATGAGCAGTTCTTC
TRBV5-6	.	TRBJ2-7	.	CASSLTGTHISYEQYF	TGTGCCAGCAGCTTGACCGGGACACATATTTCCTACGAGCAGTACTTC
TRBV6-5	TRBD1	TRBJ2-3	.	CASSSPTGDGTDTQYF	TGTGCCAGCAGTTCCCCGACAGGGGATGGCACAGATACGCAGTATTTT
TRBV2	.	TRBJ1-2	.	CASKSLISVNYGYTF	TGTGCCAGCAAGTCATTGATTTCAGTTAACTATGGCTACACCTTC
TRBV25-1	.	TRBJ1-1	.	CASRRNTEAFF	TGTGCCAGCAGGAGAAACACTGAAGCTTTCTTT
TRBV2	TRBD1	TRBJ2-7	.	CASTSGTGNYEQYF	TGTGCCAGCACGTCCGGGACAGGGAACTACGAGCAGTACTTC
TRBV5-1	.	TRBJ1-2	.	CASSLTGSSGYGYTF	TGCGCCAGCAGCTTGACAGGGAGTTCGGGCTATGGCTACACCTTC
TRBV18	TRBD1	TRBJ2-7	.	CASSPQGQAYEQYF	TGTGCCAGCTCACCACAGGGACAGGCCTACGAGCAGTACTTC
TRBV28	TRBD1	TRBJ1-2	.	CATLQGTNVGGYTF	TGTGCCACCCTACAGGGGACGAACGTCGGGGGCTACACCTTC
TRBV4-1	.	TRBJ2-1	.	CASSQSLIAEFF	TGCGCCAGCAGCCAATCCCTTATAGCGGAGTTCTTC
TRBV10-1	TRBD1	TRBJ2-7	once	CASSAGQAPYEQYF	TGCGCCAGCAGTGCGGGACAGGCCCCCTACGAGCAGTACTTC
TRBV5-4	.	TRBJ2-6	.	CASSLRTTSGANVLTF	TGTGCCAGCAGCCTAAGGACAACCTCTGGGGCCAACGTCCTGACTTTC
TRBV6-1	TRBD2	TRBJ2-3	.	CASSPGGPTDTQYF	TGTGCCAGCAGTCCGGGGGGGCCCACAGATACGCAGTATTTT
TRBV29-1	TRBD1	TRBJ1-2	once	CSVLDRDGYGYTF	TGCAGCGTCCTAGACAGGGATGGCTATGGCTACACCTTC
TRBV19	.	TRBJ2-5	.	CASRAPSRYRVGTQYF	TGTGCCAGTAGGGCCCCCTCGCGATACAGGGTTGGGACCCAGTACTTC